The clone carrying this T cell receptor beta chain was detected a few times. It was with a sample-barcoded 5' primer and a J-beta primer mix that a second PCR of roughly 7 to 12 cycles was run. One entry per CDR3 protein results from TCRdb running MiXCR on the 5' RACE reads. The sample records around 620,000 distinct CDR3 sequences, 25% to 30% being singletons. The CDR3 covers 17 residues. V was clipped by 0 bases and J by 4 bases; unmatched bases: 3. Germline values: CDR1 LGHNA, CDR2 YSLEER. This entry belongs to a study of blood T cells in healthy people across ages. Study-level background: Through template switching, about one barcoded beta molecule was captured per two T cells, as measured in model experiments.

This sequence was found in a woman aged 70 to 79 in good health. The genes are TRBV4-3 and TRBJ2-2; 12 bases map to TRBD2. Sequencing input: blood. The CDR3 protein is CASSQDPTSGGTGELFF. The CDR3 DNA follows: TGCGCCAGCAGCCAAGATCCGACTAGCGGGGGCACCGGGGAGCTGTTTTTT.